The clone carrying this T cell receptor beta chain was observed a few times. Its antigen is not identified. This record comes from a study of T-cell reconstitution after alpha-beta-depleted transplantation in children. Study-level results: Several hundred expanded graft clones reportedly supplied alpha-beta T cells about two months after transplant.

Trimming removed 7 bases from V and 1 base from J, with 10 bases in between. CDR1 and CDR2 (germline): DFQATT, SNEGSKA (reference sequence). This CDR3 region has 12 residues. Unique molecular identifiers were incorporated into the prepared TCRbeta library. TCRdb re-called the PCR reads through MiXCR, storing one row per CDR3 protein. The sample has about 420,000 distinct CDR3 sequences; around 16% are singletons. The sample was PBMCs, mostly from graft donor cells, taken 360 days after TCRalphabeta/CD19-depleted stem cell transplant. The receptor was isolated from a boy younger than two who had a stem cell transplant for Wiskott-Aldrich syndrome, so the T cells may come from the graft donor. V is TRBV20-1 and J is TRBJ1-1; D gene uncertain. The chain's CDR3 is CSVGRRNTEAFF. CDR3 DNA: TGCAGTGTAGGCAGACGGAACACTGAAGCTTTCTTT.